One and the same sample provided the 14 T cell receptor beta chains below, sequenced in a study of blood T cell repertoires in COVID-19. Assay used: immunoSEQ multiplex PCR; TCRdb lists only in-frame clones, some missing. The sample contains approximately 130,000 clones, less than 90% of which appear only once. Sequencing used PBMCs or T cells enriched from blood (not recorded which). The receptors stem from a woman between 50 and 59 years old who had recovered from COVID-19.

The chain recombines TRBV20-1 with TRBJ2-3; tentative D call: TRBD2 (7 bases). The CDR3 runs 16 residues. The V gene lost 3 bases and the J gene lost 4 bases, with 20 bases spanning the gap. Germline V gene data show CDR1 as DFQATT and CDR2 as SNEGSKA (reference sequence). DNA for the CDR3: TGCAGTGCTAGTGGGCGGGGGCGCCTTCTGTCAGATACGCAGTATTTT. This encodes CSASGRGRLLSDTQYF.

The chain joins TRBV7-3 to TRBJ2-2, with D possibly TRBD1 on 5 matching bases. The CDR3 runs to 15 residues. Germline CDR1 is SGHTA and CDR2 is FQGTGA. Trimming removed 4 bases from V and 2 bases from J, with 11 bases in between. CDR3 residues: CASSYWGGNTGELFF. DNA of the CDR3: TGTGCCAGCAGCTATTGGGGCGGTAACACCGGGGAGCTGTTTTTT. Full variable domain (outside the CDR3, taken from reference TRBV7-3 and TRBJ2-2): GAGVSQTPSNKVTEKGKYVELRCDPISGHTALYWYRQSLGQGPEFLIYFQGTGAADDSGLPNDRFFAVRPEGSVSTLKIQRTERGDSAVYLCASSYWGGNTGELFFGEGSRLTVL.

The V call is TRBV10-1, the J call TRBJ2-3; 9 bases fit TRBD1. There are 17 residues in the CDR3. Germline CDR1 reads WNHNN; CDR2 reads SYGVQD (reference sequence). J was trimmed by 4 bases and V by 6 bases; bases with no gene match: 14. The CDR3: CASSKDTGTGNPDTQYF. In nucleotides, the CDR3 is TGCGCCAGCAGCAAAGATACCGGGACAGGGAACCCAGATACGCAGTATTTT.

The genes are TRBV7-9 and TRBJ2-7; 8 nucleotides align to TRBD1. Germline V CDR1 and CDR2: SEHNR, FQNEAQ (reference sequence). Trimming took 8 bases from V and 2 from J; bases not matched to a gene: 8. CDR3 length: 14 residues. CDR3: CASVSPGGTYEQYF. In nucleotides, the CDR3 is TGTGCCAGCGTTTCTCCAGGGGGCACCTACGAGCAGTACTTC.

The chain has TRBV6-2 or TRBV6-3 and TRBJ2-3; the match to TRBD2 covers 10 bases. Losses at the gene ends were 6 bases for V and 4 bases for J; bases not matched to a gene: 10. CDR3 length: 16 residues. Per the germline V gene, CDR1 is MNHEY and CDR2 is SVGEGT. DNA for the CDR3: TGTGCCAGCAGCCCTGGTGTAGCGGGGGGCGCAGATACGCAGTATTTT. Encoded protein: CASSPGVAGGADTQYF.

This rearrangement joins TRBV5-6 to TRBJ1-1, with a weak D call TRBD1 (5 bases). The ends were cut back, 4 bases at V and 4 bases at J, with 20 bases in the middle. This CDR3 spans 16 amino acids. Per the germline V gene, CDR1 is SGHDT and CDR2 is YYEEEE. The CDR3 DNA follows: TGTGCCAGCAGCCCCGAGAGATTCAGGGATCCCACTGAAGCTTTCTTT. Encoded protein: CASSPERFRDPTEAFF.

This clone was observed a few times. This CDR3 reads CASSVDTGPSGNTIYF. The CDR3 coding sequence is TGTGCCAGCAGCGTAGATACAGGCCCCTCTGGAAACACCATATATTTT. V usage is TRBV9 and J usage is TRBJ1-3, with D possibly TRBD1 on 5 matching bases. Trimming removed 0 bases from V and 0 bases from J, with 10 bases in between. CDR1 is SGDLS and CDR2 is YYNGEE in the germline V gene. The CDR3 sequence is 16 residues long. Drawing the rest from reference TRBV9 and TRBJ1-3, the complete variable domain is DSGVTQTPKHLITATGQRVTLRCSPRSGDLSVYWYQQSLDQGLQFLIQYYNGEERAKGNILERFSAQQFPDLHSELNLSSLELGDSALYFCASSVDTGPSGNTIYFGEGSWLTVV.

The chain uses TRBV2 and TRBJ1-1; the D gene is possibly TRBD1 (6 bases). The CDR3 has 13 residues. The germline V gene has CDR1 SNHLY and CDR2 FYNNEI. The ends were cut back, 7 bases at V and 3 bases at J, with 12 bases in the middle. The DNA for the CDR3 is TGTGCCAGCACGAGGGGGATATACACTGAAGCTTTCTTT. This codes for CASTRGIYTEAFF.

J is TRBJ1-2 and V is TRBV12-3 or TRBV12-4, with TRBD1 matching 8 bases. The ends lost 2 bases at V and 13 bases at J; junction bases unmatched: 6. The CDR3 contains 12 residues. The CDR3 reads CASSLQGATGTF. The CDR3, as DNA: TGTGCCAGCAGTTTACAGGGGGCTACAGGCACCTTC.

This chain connects TRBV25-1 to TRBJ1-1; TRBD1 agrees at 7 bases. V dropped 8 bases and J dropped 1; count of bases not matched to a gene: 7. This CDR3 has 14 amino acids. Germline CDR1 reads MGHDK; CDR2 reads SYGVNS. Here the CDR3 DNA reads TGTGCCAGCGGACCGGACAGGACGAACACTGAAGCTTTCTTT. Translated: CASGPDRTNTEAFF.

The CDR3 nucleotides are TGTGCCAGCAGCTTTAGAGGGTACGATGGCTACACCTTC. Its translation: CASSFRGYDGYTF. The V gene is TRBV7-8, the J gene TRBJ1-2; no firm D call. The CDR3 totals 13 residues. V was trimmed by 3 bases and J by 6 bases, leaving 11 bases between them. CDR1 is SGHVS and CDR2 is FQNEAQ in the germline V gene.

This chain connects TRBV6-4 to TRBJ1-2, with 10 bases that match TRBD1. The CDR3 consists of 15 residues. Germline V CDR1 and CDR2: MRHNA, SNTAGT. J gave up 2 bases and V 5 bases, and 5 bases lay outside the gene matches. This CDR3 is CASSRQGAGNYGYTF. CDR3 DNA: TGTGCCAGCAGTAGACAGGGGGCTGGCAACTATGGCTACACCTTC.

The chain links TRBV7-2 to TRBJ2-1; D is unresolved. The CDR3 sequence is 14 residues long. Germline CDR1 SGHTA, CDR2 FQGNSA. With 5 bases removed from V and 5 bases from J, the gap between germline ends came to 13 bases. The DNA for the CDR3 is TGTGCCAGCAGCCCACCGTATCAGAACAATGAGCAGTTCTTC. Translation gives CASSPPYQNNEQFF.

J is TRBJ1-5 and V is TRBV4-1; TRBD1 matches 8 bases. The germline V gene encodes CDR1 MGHRA and CDR2 YSYEKL. This CDR3 comprises 16 residues. After removal of 1 base from V and 7 bases from J, the junction contained 9 bases not matched to a gene. The CDR3 spells CASSQVDRGDLQPQHF. CDR3 DNA: TGCGCCAGCAGCCAAGTAGACAGGGGAGATTTGCAGCCCCAGCATTTT.